Listed below are T cell receptor beta chains from one sample, sequenced in a study of T cell repertoires in cytomegalovirus infection. These TCRs' antigens remain unknown. One entry per CDR3 protein, called by TCRdb with MiXCR from the reads. The table has about 130,000 distinct CDR3 sequences, about 31% seen once. This sample comprised CD8+ T cells from cultured PBMCs, obtained from culture after CMV antigen stimulation. The receptors shown here come from a human donor in good health (CMV status not recorded). Some clones in this sample may be carry-over from other donors' samples. The conserved cysteine and the conserved F or W are not part of the CDR3 here. Each record gives: V gene, J gene, D gene, CDR3 protein. D genes are given only for firm matches.

>TRBV7-6|TRBJ2-3|TRBD2
ASSPIAGRSTDTQY
>TRBV6-2/TRBV6-3|TRBJ2-7|TRBD2
ASSPATSGGVYEQY
>TRBV29-1|TRBJ2-7|NA
SAGTSGPGEQY
>TRBV7-2|TRBJ2-7|NA
ASSFRGREQY
>TRBV7-9|TRBJ1-5|NA
ASSLQGGVDQPQH
>TRBV4-1|TRBJ2-5|NA
ASSQGPREETQY
>TRBV6-1|TRBJ1-5|TRBD1
ASSELQGADSNQPQH
>TRBV4-1|TRBJ1-2|NA
ASSQDQSFYGYT
>TRBV13|TRBJ2-7|TRBD2
ASSLAPPLAEMPYEQY
>TRBV5-6|TRBJ1-2|NA
ASRQGVEYGYT
>TRBV20-1|TRBJ2-7|TRBD2
SARGTSEFNEQY
>TRBV12-3/TRBV12-4|TRBJ1-4|NA
ASSPRTPEKLF
>TRBV7-6|TRBJ2-5|NA
ASSLEPSPETQY
>TRBV20-1|TRBJ2-2|TRBD2
SASAPGLALRNTGELF